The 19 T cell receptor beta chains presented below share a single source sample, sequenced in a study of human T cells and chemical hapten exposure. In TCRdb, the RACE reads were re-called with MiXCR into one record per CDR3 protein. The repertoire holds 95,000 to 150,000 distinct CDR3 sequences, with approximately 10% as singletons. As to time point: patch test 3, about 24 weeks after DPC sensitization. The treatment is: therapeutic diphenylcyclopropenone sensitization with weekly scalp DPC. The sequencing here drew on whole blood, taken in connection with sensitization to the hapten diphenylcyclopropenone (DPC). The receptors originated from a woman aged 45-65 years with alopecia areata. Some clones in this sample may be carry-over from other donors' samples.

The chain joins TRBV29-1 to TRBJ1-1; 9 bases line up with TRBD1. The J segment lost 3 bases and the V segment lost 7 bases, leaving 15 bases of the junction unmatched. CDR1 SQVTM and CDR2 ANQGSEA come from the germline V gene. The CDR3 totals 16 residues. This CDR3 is CSARWTGVGKDTEAFF. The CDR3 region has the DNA TGCAGCGCTCGGTGGACAGGGGTAGGGAAGGACACTGAAGCTTTCTTT.

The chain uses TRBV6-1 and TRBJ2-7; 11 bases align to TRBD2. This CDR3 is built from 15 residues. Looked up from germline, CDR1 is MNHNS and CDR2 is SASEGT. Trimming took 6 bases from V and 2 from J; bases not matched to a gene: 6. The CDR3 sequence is CASRGLLAGAYEQYF. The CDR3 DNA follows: TGTGCCAGCAGGGGTCTACTAGCGGGAGCCTACGAGCAGTACTTC.

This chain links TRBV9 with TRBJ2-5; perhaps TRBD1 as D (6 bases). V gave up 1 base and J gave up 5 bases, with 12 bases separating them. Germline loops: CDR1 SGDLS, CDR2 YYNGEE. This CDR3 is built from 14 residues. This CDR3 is CASSVTGQGETQYF. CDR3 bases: TGTGCCAGCAGCGTAACAGGGCAAGGGGAGACCCAGTACTTC. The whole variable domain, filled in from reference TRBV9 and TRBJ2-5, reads DSGVTQTPKHLITATGQRVTLRCSPRSGDLSVYWYQQSLDQGLQFLIQYYNGEERAKGNILERFSAQQFPDLHSELNLSSLELGDSALYFCASSVTGQGETQYFGPGTRLLVL.

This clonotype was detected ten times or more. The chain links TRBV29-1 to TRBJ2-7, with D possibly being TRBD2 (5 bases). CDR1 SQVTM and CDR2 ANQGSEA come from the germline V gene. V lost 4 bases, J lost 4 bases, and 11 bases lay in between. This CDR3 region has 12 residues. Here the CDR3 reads CSVARGSYEQYF. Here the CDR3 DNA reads TGCAGCGTTGCCAGAGGGTCGTACGAGCAGTACTTC.

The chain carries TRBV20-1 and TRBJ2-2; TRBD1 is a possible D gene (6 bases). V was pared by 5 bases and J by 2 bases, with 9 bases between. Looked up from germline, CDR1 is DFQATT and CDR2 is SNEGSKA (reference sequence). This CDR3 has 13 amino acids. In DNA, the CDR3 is TGCAGTGCTCCGGACAGAAACACCGGGGAGCTGTTTTTT. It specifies CSAPDRNTGELFF.

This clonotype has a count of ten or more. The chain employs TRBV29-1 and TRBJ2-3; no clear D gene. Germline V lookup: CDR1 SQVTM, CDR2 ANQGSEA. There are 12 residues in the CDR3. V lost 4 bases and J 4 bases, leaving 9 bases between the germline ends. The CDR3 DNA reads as TGCAGCGTTGGAATAGCCCCAGATACGCAGTATTTT. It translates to CSVGIAPDTQYF.

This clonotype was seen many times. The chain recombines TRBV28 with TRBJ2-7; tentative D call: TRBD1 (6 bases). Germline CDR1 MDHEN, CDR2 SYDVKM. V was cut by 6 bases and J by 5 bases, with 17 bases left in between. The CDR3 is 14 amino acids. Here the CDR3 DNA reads TGTGCCAGCAGCACCCTACAGGGAAAGGACGAGCAGTACTTC. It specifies CASSTLQGKDEQYF.

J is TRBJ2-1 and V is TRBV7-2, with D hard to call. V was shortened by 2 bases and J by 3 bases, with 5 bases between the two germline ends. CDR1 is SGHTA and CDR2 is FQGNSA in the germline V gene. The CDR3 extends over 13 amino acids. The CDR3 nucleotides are TGTGCCAGCAGCTTACGATGCTACAATGAGCAGTTCTTC. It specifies CASSLRCYNEQFF.

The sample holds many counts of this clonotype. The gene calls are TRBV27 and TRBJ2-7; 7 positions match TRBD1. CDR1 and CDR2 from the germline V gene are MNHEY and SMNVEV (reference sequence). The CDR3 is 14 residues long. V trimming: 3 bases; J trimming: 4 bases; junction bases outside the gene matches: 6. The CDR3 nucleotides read TGTGCCAGCAGTTTGACAGGGACGGTATACGAGCAGTACTTC. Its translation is CASSLTGTVYEQYF.

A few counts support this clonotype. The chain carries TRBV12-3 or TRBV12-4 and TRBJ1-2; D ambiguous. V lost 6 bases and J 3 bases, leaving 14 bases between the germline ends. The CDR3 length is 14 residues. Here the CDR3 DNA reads TGTGCCAGCAGCCCAGAGGGCAGTGACTATGGCTACACCTTC. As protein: CASSPEGSDYGYTF.

The CDR3 DNA follows: TGTGCCAGCAGCCCGGTGGGCGGGATGAAGAATGAGCAGTTCTTC. Residues: CASSPVGGMKNEQFF. The rearrangement links TRBV7-9 to TRBJ2-1; tentatively, D is TRBD2 (6 bases). V lost 5 bases and J lost 7, with 18 bases in between. In germline, CDR1 is SEHNR, CDR2 FQNEAQ (reference sequence). This CDR3 spans 15 amino acids. Looking up the rest from reference TRBV7-9 and TRBJ2-1 gives the full variable domain: DTGVSQNPRHKITKRGQNVTFRCDPISEHNRLYWYRQTLGQGPEFLTYFQNEAQLEKSRLLSDRFSAERPKGSFSTLEIQRTEQGDSAMYLCASSPVGGMKNEQFFGPGTRLTVL.

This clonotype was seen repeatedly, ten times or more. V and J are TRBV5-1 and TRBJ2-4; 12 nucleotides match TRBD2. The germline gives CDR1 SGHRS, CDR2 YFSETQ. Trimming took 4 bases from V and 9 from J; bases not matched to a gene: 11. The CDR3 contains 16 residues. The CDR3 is CASSPGLAGPMAIQYF. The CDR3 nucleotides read TGCGCCAGCAGCCCCGGACTAGCGGGACCCATGGCCATTCAGTACTTC.

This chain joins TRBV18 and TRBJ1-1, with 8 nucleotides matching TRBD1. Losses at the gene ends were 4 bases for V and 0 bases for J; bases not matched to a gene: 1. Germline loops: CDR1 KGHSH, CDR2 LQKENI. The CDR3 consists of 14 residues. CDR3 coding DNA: TGTGCCAGCTCACGACAGGGGATGAACACTGAAGCTTTCTTT. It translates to CASSRQGMNTEAFF.

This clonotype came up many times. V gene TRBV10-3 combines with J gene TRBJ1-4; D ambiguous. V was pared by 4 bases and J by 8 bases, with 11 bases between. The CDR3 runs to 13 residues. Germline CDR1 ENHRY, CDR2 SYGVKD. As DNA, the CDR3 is TGTGCCATCAGTGTCAGTGATGGGGAAAAACTGTTTTTT. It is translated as CAISVSDGEKLFF.

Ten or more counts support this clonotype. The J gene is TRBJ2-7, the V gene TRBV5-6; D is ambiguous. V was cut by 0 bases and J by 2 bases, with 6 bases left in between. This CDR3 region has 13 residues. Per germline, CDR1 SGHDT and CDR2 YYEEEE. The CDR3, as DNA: TGTGCCAGCAGCTTGGCCGGACCCTACGAGCAGTACTTC. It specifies CASSLAGPYEQYF.

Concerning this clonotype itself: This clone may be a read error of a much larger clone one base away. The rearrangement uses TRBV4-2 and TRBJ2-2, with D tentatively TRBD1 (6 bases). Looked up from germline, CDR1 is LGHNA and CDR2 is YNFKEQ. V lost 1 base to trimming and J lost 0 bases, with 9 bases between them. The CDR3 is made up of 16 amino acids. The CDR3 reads CASSQGSGANTGELFF. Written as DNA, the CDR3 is TGTGCCAGCAGCCAAGGGTCAGGGGCGAACACCGGGGAGCTGTTTTTT.

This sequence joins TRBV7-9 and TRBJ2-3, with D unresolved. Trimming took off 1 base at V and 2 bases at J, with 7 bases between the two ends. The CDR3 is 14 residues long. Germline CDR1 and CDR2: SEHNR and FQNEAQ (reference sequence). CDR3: CASSLEVPTDTQYF. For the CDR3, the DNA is TGTGCCAGCAGCTTAGAGGTACCCACAGATACGCAGTATTTT.

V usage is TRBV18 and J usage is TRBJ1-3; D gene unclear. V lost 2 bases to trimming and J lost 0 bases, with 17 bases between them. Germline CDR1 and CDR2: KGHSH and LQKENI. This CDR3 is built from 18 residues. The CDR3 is CASSPYGPERTSGNTIYF. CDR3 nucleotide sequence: TGTGCCAGCTCACCATACGGGCCAGAACGCACCTCTGGAAACACCATATATTTT.

The CDR3, as DNA: TGTGCCAGCAGTTACGGAGCGGGAGGTCTGACAGATACGCAGTATTTT. Amino acid sequence: CASSYGAGGLTDTQYF. The chain carries TRBV6-6 and TRBJ2-3; 9 nucleotides align to TRBD2. From germline, CDR1 is MNHNY and CDR2 SVGAGI (reference sequence). Trimming at V came to 2 bases and at J to 3 bases, leaving 6 bases not matched to a gene. The CDR3 is 16 residues long.